This is a list of T cell receptor beta chains from one sample in a study of T cells in pancreatic ductal adenocarcinoma. Generated by immunoSEQ multiplex PCR, the TCRdb table keeps only in-frame clones and is missing some. The sample has about 100,000 clones; 90% to 95% are singletons. Sample: PBMCs. The source is a human donor with pancreatic ductal adenocarcinoma. CDR3s include the opening cysteine and the closing phenylalanine or tryptophan. D genes are given only for firm matches. Only some rows state a clone size, as once, few, many or a class for expanded clones.

d_gene,abundance,v_gene,j_gene,CDR3nt,CDR3aa
-,-,TRBV4-1,TRBJ2-2,TGCGCCAGCAGCCCCCCGCTAGCGAACACCGGGGAGCTGTTTTTT,CASSPPLANTGELFF
TRBD2,-,TRBV11-2,TRBJ2-7,TGTGCCAGCAGCTTAACTAGCGGGAAAGGGGAGCAGTACTTC,CASSLTSGKGEQYF
-,few,TRBV7-2,TRBJ1-5,TGTGCCAGCAGCCTTCAGGAAGGGGTTCAGCCCCAGCATTTT,CASSLQEGVQPQHF
-,-,TRBV19,TRBJ1-1,TGTGCCAGTAGTATCGAGGGATCGAACACTGAAGCTTTCTTT,CASSIEGSNTEAFF
-,-,TRBV6-1,TRBJ2-5,TGTGCCAGCCAGGGATCGGTGACCCAGTACTTC,CASQGSVTQYF
TRBD2,once,TRBV9,TRBJ2-5,TGTGCCAGCAGCGTCGGGACTAGCGGGAGTTCAGAGACCCAGTACTTC,CASSVGTSGSSETQYF
TRBD2,-,TRBV5-1,TRBJ2-7,TGCGCCAGCAGCTTGGGACCTAGCGGGGTTACTATATTC,CASSLGPSGVTIF
TRBD2,-,TRBV7-2,TRBJ2-7,TGTGCCAGCAGCTTTGAGCGGGGCTACGAGCAGTACTTC,CASSFERGYEQYF
TRBD2,-,TRBV19,TRBJ2-3,TGTGCCAGTGGACTAGCGGGAGCTCCCACCACAGATACGCAGTATTTT,CASGLAGAPTTDTQYF
-,-,TRBV7-2,TRBJ2-7,TGTGCCAGCAGCCCGGTCAACGAGCAGTACTTC,CASSPVNEQYF
TRBD1,-,TRBV12-5,TRBJ1-4,TGTGCTAGTGCAGGGGGTTATGAAAAACTGTTTTTT,CASAGGYEKLFF
TRBD1,-,TRBV10-3,TRBJ1-2,TGTGCCATCAGTCTTCCCTCTTTACAGGGGTACTATGGCTACACCTTC,CAISLPSLQGYYGYTF
-,-,TRBV21-1,TRBJ2-7,TGTGCCAGCAGGGGACAGGGGGGACTAGCCTACGAGCAGTACTTC,CASRGQGGLAYEQYF
TRBD1,-,TRBV2,TRBJ1-2,TGTGCCAGCAGCCCCGGGGGACAGATTAACTATGGCTACACCTTC,CASSPGGQINYGYTF
-,-,TRBV28,TRBJ2-7,TGTGCCAGCAGTTTAATAGGGAGGTACGAGCAGTACTTC,CASSLIGRYEQYF
-,-,TRBV28,TRBJ2-5,TGTGCCGGGGGGGGGCAACCCCTGGAGACCCAGTACTTC,CAGGGQPLETQYF
-,-,TRBV5-6,TRBJ2-3,TGTGCCAGCAGCTTGGCAGGGTCTAGCACAGATACGCAGTATTTT,CASSLAGSSTDTQYF
-,-,TRBV6-5,TRBJ2-5,TGTGCCAGCAGACAACAGGGCCGCGAGACCCAGTACTTC,CASRQQGRETQYF
TRBD1,-,TRBV28,TRBJ1-1,TGTGCCAGCAGTTTTCAGGGGGCGCGAACTGAAGCTTTCTTT,CASSFQGARTEAFF
-,-,TRBV30,TRBJ2-7,TGTGCCTGGAGCGGCGCGGTCCTAGTAGGCGAGCAGTACTTC,CAWSGAVLVGEQYF
-,few,TRBV4-3,TRBJ1-1,TGCGCCAGCAGCCAAGGATACACCACAAGGAGGGGAGCTTTCTTT,CASSQGYTTRRGAFF
TRBD1,-,TRBV5-1,TRBJ2-7,TGCGCCAGCAGCCAGGGACAGGAGTTTTACGAGCAGTACTTC,CASSQGQEFYEQYF
-,-,TRBV6-5,TRBJ1-5,TGTGCCAGCAGTTACTCAGGCCAGGGTCAGCCCCAGCATTTT,CASSYSGQGQPQHF
TRBD1,-,TRBV4-3,TRBJ1-4,TGCGCCAGCAGCCAGGGACAGGGAAGCGAAAAACTGTTTTTT,CASSQGQGSEKLFF
-,-,TRBV6-1,TRBJ2-2,TGTGCCAGCAGCCAATACACCGGGGAGCTGTTTTTT,CASSQYTGELFF
TRBD2,-,TRBV9,TRBJ2-7,TGTGCCAGCAGCGTAGAGCTAGCGGGTGAGCAGTACTTC,CASSVELAGEQYF
-,-,TRBV14,TRBJ2-2,TGTGCCAGCAGCCGACAGACAGGGAACACCGGGGAGCTGTTTTTT,CASSRQTGNTGELFF
-,-,TRBV11-2,TRBJ2-7,TGTGCCAGCAGCTCCGTGACAGGACGATACGAGCAGTACTTC,CASSSVTGRYEQYF
-,-,TRBV30,TRBJ1-5,TGTGCCTGGAGTGTACAAGACGGAGGCTATCAGCCCCAGCATTTT,CAWSVQDGGYQPQHF
-,-,TRBV4-3,TRBJ1-2,TGCGCCAGCAGCCAAGATTTGGGCTTTGGCTACACCTTC,CASSQDLGFGYTF
TRBD2,-,TRBV30,TRBJ2-3,TGTGCCTGGGGAAAGGGACTAGCGGGAGATACGCAGTATTTT,CAWGKGLAGDTQYF
TRBD1,once,TRBV5-1,TRBJ2-1,TGCGCCAGCAGCTTACAGGGGAATGAGCAGTTCTTC,CASSLQGNEQFF
TRBD1,once,TRBV19,TRBJ1-1,TGTGCCAACGCAGACAGGGCCAAAGCTTTCTTT,CANADRAKAFF
-,-,TRBV28,TRBJ2-5,TGTGCCAGCAGCAAGAGGACAGCTCTCAACCAAGAGACCCAGTACTTC,CASSKRTALNQETQYF
TRBD1,-,TRBV13,TRBJ2-3,TGTGCCAGCAGCCACCGCTCCTCGGGACAGAGCACAGATACGCAGTATTTT,CASSHRSSGQSTDTQYF
-,-,TRBV7-2,TRBJ2-3,TGTGCCAGCAGCTTAGATGGGGCAGTTAGCACAGATACGCAGTATTTT,CASSLDGAVSTDTQYF
TRBD1,-,TRBV7-2,TRBJ2-1,TGTGCCAGCAGCCCGCGAGTCCCGGGACAGGGGTTGGATGAGCAGTTCTTC,CASSPRVPGQGLDEQFF
TRBD1,-,TRBV29-1,TRBJ2-1,TGCAGCGCATCCGGACAGGGTAGCGTCAATGAGCAGTTCTTC,CSASGQGSVNEQFF
-,-,TRBV7-2,TRBJ1-5,TGTGCCAGCAGTAACCCCGGGAATCAGCCCCAGCATTTT,CASSNPGNQPQHF
-,-,TRBV2,TRBJ2-5,TGTGCCAGCAGTGGGGTTCGGGGGGAGACCCAGTACTTC,CASSGVRGETQYF
TRBD1,few,TRBV6-6,TRBJ2-3,TGTGCCAGCAGCCCCGACAGGGATTGGCCAGATACGCAGTATTTT,CASSPDRDWPDTQYF
TRBD2,once,TRBV7-3,TRBJ2-2,TGTGCCAGCAGTCGCTATAGCGGGAGTACCGGGGAGCTGTTTTTT,CASSRYSGSTGELFF
TRBD2,-,TRBV10-3,TRBJ2-3,TGTGCCACCTCCCCTGGGACTATCTCCACAGATACGCAGTATTTT,CATSPGTISTDTQYF
-,-,TRBV9,TRBJ2-3,TGTGCCAGCAGCGTAGTGGGGAGTGCGCAGTATTTT,CASSVVGSAQYF
TRBD1,-,TRBV19,TRBJ1-2,TGTGCCAGTAGTAAAAGAGGGACAGGGGAATCTGGTGGCTACACCTTC,CASSKRGTGESGGYTF
TRBD2,-,TRBV10-3,TRBJ2-7,TGTGCCATCAGCCCTAGCGGGAGCTCCTACGAGCAGTACTTC,CAISPSGSSYEQYF